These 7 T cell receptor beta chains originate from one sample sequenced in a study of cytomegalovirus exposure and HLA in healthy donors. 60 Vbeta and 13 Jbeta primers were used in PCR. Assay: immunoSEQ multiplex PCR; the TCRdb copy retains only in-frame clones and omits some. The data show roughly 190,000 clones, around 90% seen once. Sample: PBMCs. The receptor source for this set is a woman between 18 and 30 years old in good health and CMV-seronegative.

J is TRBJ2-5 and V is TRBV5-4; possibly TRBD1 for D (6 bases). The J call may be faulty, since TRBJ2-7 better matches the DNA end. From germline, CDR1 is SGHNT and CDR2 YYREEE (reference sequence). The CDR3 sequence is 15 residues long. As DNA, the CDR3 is TGTGCCAGCAGCTCATTCCGGGACACCCCCTACGAGCAGTACTTC. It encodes CASSSFRDTPYEQYF.

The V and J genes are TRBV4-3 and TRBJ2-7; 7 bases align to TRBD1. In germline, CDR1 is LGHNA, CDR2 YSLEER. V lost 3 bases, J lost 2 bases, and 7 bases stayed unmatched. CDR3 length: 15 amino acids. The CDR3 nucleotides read TGCGCCAGCAGCCAGGGCAGGGGGTACCCCTACGAGCAGTACTTC. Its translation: CASSQGRGYPYEQYF.

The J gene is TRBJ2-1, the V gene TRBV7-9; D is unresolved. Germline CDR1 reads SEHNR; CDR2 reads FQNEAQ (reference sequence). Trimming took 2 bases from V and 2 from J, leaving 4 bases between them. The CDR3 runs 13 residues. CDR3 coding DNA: TGTGCCAGCAGCTTAACACCCTACAATGAGCAGTTCTTC. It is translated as CASSLTPYNEQFF.

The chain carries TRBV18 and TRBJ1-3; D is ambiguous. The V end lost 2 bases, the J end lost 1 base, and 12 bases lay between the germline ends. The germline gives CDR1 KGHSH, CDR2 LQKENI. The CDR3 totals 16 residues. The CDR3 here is CASSPGQRGSGNTIYF. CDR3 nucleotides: TGTGCCAGCTCACCAGGGCAACGGGGATCTGGAAACACCATATATTTT.

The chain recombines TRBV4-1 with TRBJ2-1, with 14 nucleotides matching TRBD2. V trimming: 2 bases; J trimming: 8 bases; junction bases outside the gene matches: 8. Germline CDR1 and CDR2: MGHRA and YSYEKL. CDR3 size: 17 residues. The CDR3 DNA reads TGCGCCAGCAGCCAACCCCGGGGACTAGCGGGAGCTTATGAGCAGTTCTTC. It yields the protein CASSQPRGLAGAYEQFF.

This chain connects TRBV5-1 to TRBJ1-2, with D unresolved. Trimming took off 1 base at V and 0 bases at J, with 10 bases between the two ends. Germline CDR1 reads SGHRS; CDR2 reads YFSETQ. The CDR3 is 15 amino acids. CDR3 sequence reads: CASSLMRAPNYGYTF. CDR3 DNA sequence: TGCGCCAGCAGCTTGATGAGGGCGCCTAACTATGGCTACACCTTC. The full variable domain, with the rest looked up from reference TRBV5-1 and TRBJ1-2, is KAGVTQTPRYLIKTRGQQVTLSCSPISGHRSVSWYQQTPGQGLQFLFEYFSETQRNKGNFPGRFSGRQFSNSRSEMNVSTLELGDSALYLCASSLMRAPNYGYTFGSGTRLTVV.

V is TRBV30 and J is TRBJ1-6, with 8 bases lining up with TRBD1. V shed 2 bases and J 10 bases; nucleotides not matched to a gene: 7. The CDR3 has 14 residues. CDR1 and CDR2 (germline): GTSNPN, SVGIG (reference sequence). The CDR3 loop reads CAWSSGRGLSPLHF. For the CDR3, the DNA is TGTGCCTGGAGTTCGGGCAGGGGGCTCTCACCCCTCCACTTT.